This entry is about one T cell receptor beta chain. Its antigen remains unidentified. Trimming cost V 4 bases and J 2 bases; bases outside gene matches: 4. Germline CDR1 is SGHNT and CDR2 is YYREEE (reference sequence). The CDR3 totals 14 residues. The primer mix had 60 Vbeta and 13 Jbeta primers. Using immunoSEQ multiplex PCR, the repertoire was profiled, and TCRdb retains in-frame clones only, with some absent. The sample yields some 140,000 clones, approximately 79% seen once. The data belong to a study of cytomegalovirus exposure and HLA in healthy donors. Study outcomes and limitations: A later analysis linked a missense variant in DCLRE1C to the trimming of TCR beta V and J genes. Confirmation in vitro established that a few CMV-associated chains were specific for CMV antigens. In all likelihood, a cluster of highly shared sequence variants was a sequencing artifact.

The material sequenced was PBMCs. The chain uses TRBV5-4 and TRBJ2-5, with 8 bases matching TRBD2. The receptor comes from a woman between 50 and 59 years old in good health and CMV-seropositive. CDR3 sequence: CASSPGGWQETQYF. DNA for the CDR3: TGTGCCAGCAGCCCGGGAGGGTGGCAAGAGACCCAGTACTTC.